Described below is a single TCR beta chain sequence and its context. Clinical history reported by participants formed the basis on which cohorts were assigned. The source of the sample is a study of blood T cell repertoires in COVID-19. Overall study context: Whether acute or convalescent, the COVID-19 samples came from the United States, Italy and Spain.

Under the authors' procedure: Amplification of reference gene primers was used by the study to estimate nucleated cell counts. The method was immunoSEQ multiplex PCR; TCRdb's version includes in-frame clones alone and lacks a portion of them. V, J and clone size are those of that table, while D and trimming were read from the DNA. Here the sample spans approximately 320,000 clones, roughly 87% being singletons. The sequence derives from a woman between 18 and 29 years old who had recovered from COVID-19. Sequencing used PBMCs or T cells enriched from blood (not recorded which).

The CDR3 region has the DNA TGCGCCAGCAGTGAGTCACTCCCTCGATGTTGGCCCAAATACAGGGTTAATGAAAAACTGTTTTTT. The encoded protein is CASSESLPRCWPKYRVNEKLFF. The chain links TRBV10-1 to TRBJ1-4, with D perhaps matching TRBD1 (6 bases). The V end lost 0 bases, the J end lost 4 bases, and 30 bases lay between the germline ends. Germline V gene lookup returns CDR1 WNHNN and CDR2 SYGVQD (reference sequence). There are 22 residues in the CDR3.